The clone carrying this T cell receptor (beta chain) was observed a handful of times. The CDR3 totals 12 residues. The V end was cut by 5 bases, the J end by 5 bases, with 10 bases between. The germline CDR1 and CDR2 sequences are SGHDN and FVKESK. This specimen comes from a study of blood T cells in healthy people across ages. Sample-barcoded 5' priming and a J-beta primer mix drove a second PCR of roughly 6 to 12 cycles. TCRdb fed the 5' RACE reads into MiXCR, producing one record per CDR3 protein. The sample holds about 770,000 distinct CDR3 sequences, around 42% seen once. The rearrangement links TRBV14 to TRBJ2-7; D ambiguous. This TCR came from a man in his sixties in good health. Sample: blood. DNA of the CDR3: TGTGCCAGCAGCTTCCTGGGCGACGAGCAGTACTTC. This sequence encodes CASSFLGDEQYF.